This T cell receptor (beta chain) was recorded in a study of blood T cell repertoires in COVID-19. The CDR3 runs to 13 residues. In germline, CDR1 is SGHRS, CDR2 YFSETQ. Trimming took off 2 bases at V and 1 base at J, with 6 bases between the two ends. This table comes from immunoSEQ multiplex PCR, and its TCRdb copy is limited to in-frame clones, with some not included. The sample lists approximately 270,000 clones, less than 95% seen once, with about 3% in the top ten. The chain uses TRBV5-1 and TRBJ1-1; D gene uncertain. The clonotype comes from a man aged 40-50 years who had been exposed to COVID-19. Sequenced sample: PBMCs or T cells enriched from blood (not recorded which). The CDR3 sequence: CASSLLSNTEAFF. As DNA, the CDR3 is TGCGCCAGCAGCTTACTTTCGAACACTGAAGCTTTCTTT. Filled out from reference TRBV5-1 and TRBJ1-1, the complete variable domain reads KAGVTQTPRYLIKTRGQQVTLSCSPISGHRSVSWYQQTPGQGLQFLFEYFSETQRNKGNFPGRFSGRQFSNSRSEMNVSTLELGDSALYLCASSLLSNTEAFFGQGTRLTVV.